These T cell receptor beta chains were read from a single sample in a study of T-cell reconstitution after alpha-beta-depleted transplantation in children. TCRdb itself ran the PCR reads through MiXCR, one entry per CDR3 protein. This table holds over 200,000 distinct CDR3 sequences, approximately 10% found once. The sample consisted of PBMCs, taken before TCRalphabeta/CD19-depleted stem cell transplant. These receptors all stem from a child under three years old with acute myeloid leukemia, due to receive a stem cell transplant. Both conserved end residues are part of each CDR3. The D gene is left open where the match is weak. Clone size appears in some rows only: once, few, many, or a class for an expanded clone.

>TRBV29-1|many|TRBJ2-2|TRBD1
CSSTGGSAGELFF
TGCAGTTCCACAGGGGGTTCAGCCGGGGAGCTGTTTTTT
>TRBV9|few|TRBJ2-3|-
CASSVEVTKADTQYF
TGTGCCAGCAGCGTAGAGGTGACGAAAGCAGATACGCAGTATTTT
>TRBV20-1|many|TRBJ2-5|-
CSAHGLLQETQYF
TGCAGTGCTCACGGACTGTTGCAAGAGACCCAGTACTTC
>TRBV28|many|TRBJ1-2|-
CAAQSPTNYGYTF
TGTGCCGCCCAGTCGCCGACTAACTATGGCTACACCTTC
>TRBV5-6|many|TRBJ2-5|-
CASSSSKETQYF
TGTGCCAGCAGCTCGTCCAAAGAGACCCAGTACTTC
>TRBV9|many|TRBJ2-5|TRBD1
CASSVSIGTGVQETQYF
TGTGCCAGCAGCGTTTCTATAGGGACAGGGGTACAAGAGACCCAGTACTTC
>TRBV28|many|TRBJ2-7|TRBD2
CASWGTSGGSYEQYF
TGTGCCAGCTGGGGGACTAGCGGGGGGTCCTACGAGCAGTACTTC
>TRBV29-1|few|TRBJ1-2|-
CSVEGDGPGYTF
TGCAGCGTTGAAGGGGACGGCCCCGGCTACACCTTC
>TRBV12-5|many|TRBJ2-7|-
CASGSLDRREQYF
TGTGCTAGTGGTTCCCTCGACAGGCGCGAGCAGTACTTC
>TRBV20-1|many|TRBJ2-7|-
CSASYAGDGGYEQYF
TGCAGTGCTAGCTACGCGGGTGACGGAGGGTACGAGCAGTACTTC
>TRBV6-4|few|TRBJ1-1|-
CASRGQASNTEAFF
TGTGCCAGCAGGGGCCAGGCCTCGAACACTGAAGCTTTCTTT
>TRBV12-3/TRBV12-4|many|TRBJ1-2|-
CASSPRPQGGYGYTF
TGTGCCAGCAGTCCCCGCCCTCAGGGTGGCTATGGCTACACCTTC
>TRBV28|many|TRBJ1-2|TRBD1
CGAQGANYGYTF
TGTGGCGCACAGGGGGCTAACTATGGCTACACCTTC
>TRBV10-3|many|TRBJ1-2|-
CAIAESGAMGYTF
TGTGCCATCGCTGAATCGGGGGCAATGGGCTACACCTTC
>TRBV12-3/TRBV12-4|many|TRBJ2-3|-
CASSTTRGTDTQYF
TGTGCCAGCAGCACGACTCGCGGCACAGATACGCAGTATTTT
>TRBV5-1|many|TRBJ1-1|-
CASSPGPGGDTEAFF
TGCGCCAGCAGCCCAGGCCCAGGCGGGGACACTGAAGCTTTCTTT
>TRBV18|-|TRBJ1-1|TRBD1
CASSSEGAGGTEAFF
TGTGCCAGCTCGTCAGAAGGGGCAGGGGGCACTGAAGCTTTCTTT
>TRBV10-3|many|TRBJ2-6|-
CAISESGANVLTF
TGTGCCATCAGTGAGTCTGGGGCCAACGTCCTGACTTTC
>TRBV5-6|many|TRBJ2-5|TRBD2
CASSLAGGRKTQYF
TGTGCCAGCAGCTTGGCGGGGGGGCGAAAGACCCAGTACTTC